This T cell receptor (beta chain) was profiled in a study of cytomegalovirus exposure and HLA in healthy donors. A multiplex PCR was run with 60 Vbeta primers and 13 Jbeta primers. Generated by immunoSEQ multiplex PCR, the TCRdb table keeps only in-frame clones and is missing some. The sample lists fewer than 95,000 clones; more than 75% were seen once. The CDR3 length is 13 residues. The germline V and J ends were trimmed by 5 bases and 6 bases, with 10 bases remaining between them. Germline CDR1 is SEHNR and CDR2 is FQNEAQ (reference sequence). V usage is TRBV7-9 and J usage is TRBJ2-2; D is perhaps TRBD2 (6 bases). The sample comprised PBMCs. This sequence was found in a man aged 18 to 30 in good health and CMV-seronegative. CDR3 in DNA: TGTGCCAGCAGCCCTGGCGGGGCCGGGGAGCTGTTTTTT. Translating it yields CASSPGGAGELFF.